This is a list of T cell receptor beta chains from one sample in a study of neurological immune-mediated disorders. One entry per CDR3 protein, called by TCRdb with MiXCR from the 5' RACE reads. The sample includes 4,000 or so distinct CDR3 sequences, approximately 30% of them seen just once. What was sequenced was CD8+ T cells from blood. These receptors came from a middle-aged man with HTLV-1-associated myelopathy (HAM/TSP). CDR3s include the opening cysteine and the closing phenylalanine or tryptophan. A D gene is named only where the DNA matches it firmly. A clone size is listed for some rows: how often the clone was seen (once, few, many), or a class if it is expanded.

V gene	J gene	clone size	D gene	CDR3 DNA	CDR3 protein
TRBV18	TRBJ1-2	.	.	TGTGCCAGCTCACAGTCGGGAGCTAACTATGGCTACACCTTC	CASSQSGANYGYTF
TRBV7-2	TRBJ2-7	many	.	.	CASSFYICSARGRALSYEQYF
TRBV20-1	TRBJ2-5	medium-sized	TRBD2	TGCAGTGCTAGAGATCTGCTAGCGGGACCCCCAGAGACCCAGTACTTC	CSARDLLAGPPETQYF
TRBV20-1	TRBJ2-1	.	.	TGCAGTGTTAGAGATTGGGACTTTTACAATGAGCAGTTCTTC	CSVRDWDFYNEQFF
TRBV7-9	TRBJ2-3	many	.	TGTGCCAGCACTTGGGGGGCTTCAGCCACAGATACGCAGTATTTT	CASTWGASATDTQYF
TRBV20-1	TRBJ1-3	.	.	TGCAGTGCTAGGGTGTCCGGAAACACTATATATTTT	CSARVSGNTIYF
TRBV5-1	TRBJ2-3	many	.	TGCGCCAGCAGTTACTCGGCCCCTAGCACAGATACGCAGTATTTT	CASSYSAPSTDTQYF
TRBV20-1	TRBJ1-2	.	.	TGCAGTGCTAGGACGGTGAACTATGTCTACACCTTC	CSARTVNYVYTF
TRBV21-1	TRBJ2-7	few	.	TGTGCCAGCAGCAAACAAGGAAACGAGCAGTACTTC	CASSKQGNEQYF
TRBV3-1	TRBJ2-1	many	TRBD1	TGTGCCAGCAGCCATTCTGGACAGGGGGCCTATGAGCAGTTCTTC	CASSHSGQGAYEQFF
TRBV19	TRBJ2-1	.	TRBD2	TGTGCCAGTGCGACGGCGGGGGGGCCACACAATGAGCAGTTCTTC	CASATAGGPHNEQFF
TRBV12-3/TRBV12-4	TRBJ2-5	many	TRBD1	TGTGCCAGCAGAACCGGGACAGAGGCTTTCGAGACCCAGTACTTC	CASRTGTEAFETQYF
TRBV12-3/TRBV12-4	TRBJ2-7	.	.	TGTGCCAGCAGTCCGGGACCGATCTCCTACGAGCAGTACTTC	CASSPGPISYEQYF
TRBV10-3	TRBJ2-7	few	.	TGTGCCATCAGTGAGTCTGGTACAGGGTTTTACGAGCAGTACTTC	CAISESGTGFYEQYF
TRBV29-1	TRBJ2-7	many	.	TGCAGCGTTGGAGGGCCGGGGTACGAGCAGTACTTC	CSVGGPGYEQYF
TRBV7-9	TRBJ2-3	many	TRBD1	TGTGCCAGCAGACCGGACAGGGACGATACGCAGTATTTT	CASRPDRDDTQYF
TRBV19	TRBJ2-1	many	.	TGTGCCAGTAGTATTATGTGGGGTGAGCAGTTCTTC	CASSIMWGEQFF
TRBV5-1	TRBJ2-7	many	TRBD1	TGCGCCAGCAGCTACGGGACAGGGGGCTCCTACGAGCAGTACTTC	CASSYGTGGSYEQYF
TRBV7-3	TRBJ2-2	once	TRBD2	TGTGCCAGCAGCTTAGGACTAGCGAGGGCCTCGACCGGGGAGCTGTTTTTT	CASSLGLARASTGELFF
TRBV27	TRBJ1-6	many	.	TGTGCCAGCAGTTTAGTTATGGGTGGTAATTCACCCCTCCACTTT	CASSLVMGGNSPLHF
TRBV7-7	TRBJ2-7	medium-sized	TRBD1	TGTGCCAGCAGCGACAGGGTGGTGGACGAGCAGTACTTC	CASSDRVVDEQYF
TRBV5-1	TRBJ2-2	.	TRBD1	TGCGCCAGCAGCTGTGGGGACAGGGGACCCGGGGAGCTGTTTTTT	CASSCGDRGPGELFF
TRBV18	TRBJ2-5	many	TRBD2	TGTGCCAGCTCACCCCCGCGGGGGGGCAGGGAGACCCAGTACTTC	CASSPPRGGRETQYF
TRBV12-3/TRBV12-4	TRBJ1-1	many	.	TGTGCCAGCAGTTCCCGCCGTGATTTTCCGGGGACTGAAGCTTTCTTT	CASSSRRDFPGTEAFF
TRBV9	TRBJ2-1	many	.	TGTGCCAGCAGCGTAGGTATCCGAGCCTACAATGAGCAGTTCTTC	CASSVGIRAYNEQFF
TRBV5-5	TRBJ2-5	many	TRBD2	TGTGCCAGCAGCTCCTCGGGGGGGGGCGGGGAGACCCAGTACTTC	CASSSSGGGGETQYF
TRBV14	TRBJ1-1	.	.	TGTGCCAGCAGCCAAGACGCCACAGCGATGAACACTGAAGCTTTCTTT	CASSQDATAMNTEAFF
TRBV23-1	TRBJ2-2	few	.	TGCGCCAGCAGTCATCCAGGGTCCCCTGGCGCCGGGGAGCTGTTTTTT	CASSHPGSPGAGELFF
TRBV15	TRBJ1-2	many	.	TGTGCCACCAGCAGAGATCGGGTGGGCCTGGGGTATGGCTACACCTTC	CATSRDRVGLGYGYTF
TRBV20-1	TRBJ1-5	many	TRBD1	TGCAGTACGCCGGGACAGGAGAATCAGCCCCAGCATTTT	CSTPGQENQPQHF
TRBV10-3	TRBJ1-1	.	.	TGTGCCATCAGCCCAGCGGAGGAGAACACTGAAGCTTTCTTT	CAISPAEENTEAFF
TRBV5-1	TRBJ2-2	many	.	TGCGCCAGCAGCTTGGTCTCCGGGATCCCCGGGGAGCTGTTTTTT	CASSLVSGIPGELFF
TRBV7-8	TRBJ2-7	.	.	TGTGCCAGCAGCCACCTCAGGGCTAGCTCCGAGGGGGTCTACGAGCAGTACTTC	CASSHLRASSEGVYEQYF
TRBV18	TRBJ2-3	.	.	TGTGCCAGCTCACCAGAGTGGGAGCGAACAGATACGCAGTATTTT	CASSPEWERTDTQYF
TRBV6-6	TRBJ2-1	once	.	TGTGCCAGCAGTTACAACTGGGGCTACAATGAGCAGTTCTTC	CASSYNWGYNEQFF
TRBV12-3/TRBV12-4	TRBJ2-3	many	.	TGTGCCAGCAGTTTCCCCGCAGGAAACACAGATACGCAGTATTTT	CASSFPAGNTDTQYF
TRBV7-3	TRBJ2-1	many	.	TGTGCCAGCAGCTCCGAGATTGGGGGTGAGCAGTTCTTC	CASSSEIGGEQFF
TRBV7-9	TRBJ2-1	medium-sized	TRBD2	TGTGCTTCTCGGGGGTCGGCGGGGACTAGCTACAATGAGCAGTTCTTC	CASRGSAGTSYNEQFF
TRBV24-1	TRBJ2-1	.	.	TGTGCCACCAGTGGAACGGGAGTTTCTCCTGAGCAGTTCTTC	CATSGTGVSPEQFF
TRBV12-3/TRBV12-4	TRBJ1-2	.	.	TGTGCCAGCAGTCCTGTGGGGGGAGGCGGCTACACCTTC	CASSPVGGGGYTF
TRBV7-3	TRBJ2-3	many	.	TGTGCCAGCAGCTTAATAGGAGGCGGAGGGAGCACAGATACGCAGTATTTT	CASSLIGGGGSTDTQYF
TRBV9	TRBJ2-1	many	TRBD1	TGTGCCAGCAGCCCAGGGGGGGGGACAGGGAGCGAGGAGCAGTTCTTC	CASSPGGGTGSEEQFF
TRBV6-6	TRBJ1-2	.	.	TGTGCCAGCAGTTATCTAGACACCCACTATGGCTACACCTTC	CASSYLDTHYGYTF
TRBV5-1	TRBJ2-7	medium-sized	TRBD1	TGCGCCAGCACTTCCGGGACAGGGCCTCGCGAGCAGTACTTC	CASTSGTGPREQYF
TRBV6-4	TRBJ1-1	many	.	TGTGCCAGCAGTGAACAGGGGAACACTGAAGCTTTCTTT	CASSEQGNTEAFF
TRBV6-5	TRBJ1-1	.	TRBD1	TGTGCCAGCAGCAGGGACAGGGAGAACACTGAAGCTTTCTTT	CASSRDRENTEAFF
TRBV18	TRBJ1-4	many	TRBD1	TGTGCCAGCTCACCCGACAGGGCTAATGAAAAACTGTTTTTT	CASSPDRANEKLFF
TRBV20-1	TRBJ2-1	many	.	TGCAGTGCTGGGGAGGGACAGCACGCCTACAATGAGCAGTTCTTC	CSAGEGQHAYNEQFF
TRBV29-1	TRBJ2-1	.	.	TGCAGCGTTGTACGCGCTAATGAGCAGTTCTTC	CSVVRANEQFF
TRBV6-2/TRBV6-3	TRBJ2-7	.	.	TGTGCCAGCAGTTCTTGGTCGCACTCTTACGAGCAGTACTTC	CASSSWSHSYEQYF
TRBV4-1	TRBJ2-1	many	.	TGCGCCAGCAGCCAAGGGCAGGGGACGAATGAGCAGTTCTTC	CASSQGQGTNEQFF
TRBV27	TRBJ1-5	.	TRBD1	TGTGCCAGTAGTCCCCAGGGGGGGCCTTATAGCAATCAGCCCCAGCATTTT	CASSPQGGPYSNQPQHF
TRBV29-1	TRBJ2-1	many	TRBD1	TGCAGCGTTGAACACGGGACAGGGGCCTACAATGAGCAGTTCTTC	CSVEHGTGAYNEQFF
TRBV7-9	TRBJ2-2	.	TRBD1	TGTGTCAGCAGCGCCGACAGGGGACACACTGGGGAGCTGTTTTTT	CVSSADRGHTGELFF
TRBV7-9	TRBJ2-7	.	.	TGTGTCAGCAGCCTAGGGGGGGGATCCGAGCAGTACTTC	CVSSLGGGSEQYF
TRBV7-9	TRBJ1-2	many	.	TGTGCCAGCAGCTTAAGAGGCGGCGGCTACACCTTC	CASSLRGGGYTF
TRBV29-1	TRBJ2-1	many	TRBD1	TGCAGCGTCGACAGGGAGATCTCCTACAATGAGCAGTTCTTC	CSVDREISYNEQFF